This is a list of T cell receptor beta chains from one sample in a study of CXCR3 chemokines and chemotherapy response in bladder cancer. TCRdb analysed the PCR reads with MiXCR anew, one entry per CDR3 protein. The data hold roughly 3,000 distinct CDR3 sequences, with about 10% observed a single time. This specimen was taken from a patient whose treatment included neoadjuvant chemotherapy. The source of these receptors is a human donor with bladder cancer that responded to neoadjuvant chemotherapy. The CDR3 runs from the conserved cysteine through the conserved F or W. The D gene is left open where the match is weak. A row's size may be missing; if present it is once, few, many or a size class.

CDR3: CASSSGENYGYTF; DNA: TGTGCCAGCAGTTCCGGGGAAAACTATGGCTACACCTTC; J: TRBJ1-2; D: NA; size: medium-sized; V: TRBV6-1
CDR3: CAISETGLSGANVLTF; DNA: TGTGCCATCAGTGAGACAGGCCTCTCTGGGGCCAACGTCCTGACTTTC; J: TRBJ2-6; D: NA; size: many; V: TRBV10-3
CDR3: CATSGYRVGLYNEQFF; DNA: TGTGCCACCAGCGGCTACAGGGTGGGATTATACAATGAGCAGTTCTTC; J: TRBJ2-1; D: NA; size: medium-sized; V: TRBV15
CDR3: CASGLSRGDGYTF; DNA: TGTGCTAGTGGTTTGTCACGAGGGGATGGCTACACCTTC; J: TRBJ1-2; D: NA; size: many; V: TRBV12-5
CDR3: CSAGSGSKNIQYF; DNA: TGCAGTGCCGGATCTGGGTCCAAAAACATTCAGTACTTC; J: TRBJ2-4; D: NA; size: once; V: TRBV20-1
CDR3: CASSPNGGTEAFF; DNA: TGTGCCAGCTCGCCGAACGGAGGCACTGAAGCTTTCTTT; J: TRBJ1-1; D: NA; size: hyperexpanded; V: TRBV18
CDR3: CASSISAGRAVTGELFF; DNA: TGTGCCAGTAGTATATCCGCAGGAAGGGCGGTGACCGGGGAGCTGTTTTTT; J: TRBJ2-2; D: NA; size: many; V: TRBV19
CDR3: CAISRPGTGPPVEQYF; DNA: TGTGCCATCAGCCGCCCCGGGACAGGGCCTCCTGTCGAGCAGTACTTC; J: TRBJ2-7; D: TRBD1; size: NA; V: TRBV10-3
CDR3: CASSKRSSEAFF; DNA: TGTGCCAGTAGTAAACGTTCATCTGAAGCTTTCTTT; J: TRBJ1-1; D: NA; size: medium-sized; V: TRBV19
CDR3: CSARGGWNEKLFF; DNA: TGCAGCGCCCGGGGGGGGTGGAATGAAAAACTGTTTTTT; J: TRBJ1-4; D: NA; size: many; V: TRBV29-1
CDR3: CASSLVGGTGGNEQFF; DNA: TGTGCCAGCAGCTTAGTCGGGGGGACAGGGGGCAATGAGCAGTTCTTC; J: TRBJ2-1; D: TRBD1; size: many; V: TRBV7-2
CDR3: CATSRGDRNQPQHF; DNA: TGTGCCACCAGCAGAGGGGACCGCAATCAGCCCCAGCATTTT; J: TRBJ1-5; D: NA; size: many; V: TRBV15
CDR3: CASSLLRVWATNYGYTF; DNA: TGTGCCAGCAGTTTGCTCAGGGTCTGGGCTACTAACTATGGCTACACCTTC; J: TRBJ1-2; D: NA; size: NA; V: TRBV28
CDR3: CASSVSYNEQFF; DNA: TGTGCCAGCAGTGTCTCCTACAATGAGCAGTTCTTC; J: TRBJ2-1; D: NA; size: medium-sized; V: TRBV12-3/TRBV12-4
CDR3: CASSLEAANSPLHF; DNA: TGTGCCAGCAGCTTGGAGGCGGCTAATTCACCCCTCCACTTT; J: TRBJ1-6; D: NA; size: few; V: TRBV5-6
CDR3: CASSGSGEDEKLFF; DNA: TGTGCCAGCTCCGGGTCAGGGGAAGACGAAAAACTGTTTTTT; J: TRBJ1-4; D: NA; size: many; V: TRBV18
CDR3: CSARDWREVRLAETQYF; DNA: TGCAGTGCTAGAGATTGGCGGGAGGTAAGACTTGCCGAGACGCAGTATTTT; J: TRBJ2-3; D: TRBD2; size: few; V: TRBV20-1
CDR3: CASRVAGGPHNEQFF; DNA: TGTGCCAGCAGGGTAGCGGGAGGGCCCCACAATGAGCAGTTCTTC; J: TRBJ2-1; D: TRBD2; size: medium-sized; V: TRBV6-2/TRBV6-3
CDR3: CASSLGQSFYGYTF; DNA: TGTGCCAGCAGCTTAGGACAGTCCTTCTATGGCTACACCTTC; J: TRBJ1-2; D: NA; size: medium-sized; V: TRBV5-5
CDR3: CSVEVEGTSGRYEQYF; DNA: TGCAGCGTTGAAGTAGAGGGGACTAGCGGACGCTACGAGCAGTACTTC; J: TRBJ2-7; D: TRBD2; size: medium-sized; V: TRBV29-1
CDR3: CASSYTGPWNEQFF; DNA: TGTGCCAGCAGTTACACAGGACCTTGGAATGAGCAGTTCTTC; J: TRBJ2-1; D: NA; size: many; V: TRBV6-5
CDR3: CASSLSILRAASTDTQYF; DNA: TGTGCCAGCAGTTTATCGATTTTACGCGCGGCTAGCACAGATACGCAGTATTTT; J: TRBJ2-3; D: NA; size: medium-sized; V: TRBV27
CDR3: CASSMGVRTEAFF; DNA: TGTGCCAGCAGTATGGGGGTCCGGACTGAAGCTTTCTTT; J: TRBJ1-1; D: NA; size: few; V: TRBV5-5
CDR3: CAWSVSSHSGYGYTF; DNA: TGTGCCTGGAGTGTATCGTCCCATTCGGGCTATGGCTACACCTTC; J: TRBJ1-2; D: NA; size: many; V: TRBV30
CDR3: CASSLGQYQETQYF; DNA: TGTGCCAGCAGCTTGGGACAGTACCAAGAGACCCAGTACTTC; J: TRBJ2-5; D: NA; size: medium-sized; V: TRBV5-4
CDR3: CASSFSTGELFF; DNA: TGTGCCAGCAGTTTCTCAACCGGGGAGCTGTTTTTT; J: TRBJ2-2; D: NA; size: large; V: TRBV27
CDR3: CSARGHSNQPQHF; DNA: TGCAGTGCTAGAGGACATAGCAATCAGCCCCAGCATTTT; J: TRBJ1-5; D: NA; size: NA; V: TRBV20-1
CDR3: CASSPDGWDNYGYTF; DNA: TGTGCCAGCAGTCCCGACGGGTGGGATAACTATGGCTACACCTTC; J: TRBJ1-2; D: NA; size: medium-sized; V: TRBV28
CDR3: CASSPQDRERGTQYF; DNA: TGTGCCAGCAGCCCGCAGGACAGGGAAAGAGGTACGCAGTATTTT; J: TRBJ2-3; D: TRBD1; size: few; V: TRBV5-4
CDR3: CASGHRDQPQHF; DNA: TGTGCCAGTGGACACAGGGATCAGCCCCAGCATTTT; J: TRBJ1-5; D: NA; size: medium-sized; V: TRBV19
CDR3: CASSPRLAFTDTQYF; DNA: TGTGCCAGCAGCCCTCGCCTAGCGTTCACAGATACGCAGTATTTT; J: TRBJ2-3; D: NA; size: many; V: TRBV12-3/TRBV12-4
CDR3: CATSDLDWPQLTDTQYF; DNA: TGTGCCACCAGTGATTTGGATTGGCCTCAACTCACAGATACGCAGTATTTT; J: TRBJ2-3; D: NA; size: medium-sized; V: TRBV24-1
CDR3: CASSFRVLSPTGELFF; DNA: TGTGCCAGCAGCTTCCGGGTCTTATCCCCCACCGGGGAGCTGTTTTTT; J: TRBJ2-2; D: NA; size: many; V: TRBV5-6
CDR3: CASNQPTGGNSPLHF; DNA: TGTGCCAGTAATCAACCGACAGGGGGGAATTCACCCCTCCACTTT; J: TRBJ1-6; D: TRBD1; size: medium-sized; V: TRBV19
CDR3: CASSATLPTNEKLFF; DNA: TGTGCCAGCAGCGCGACACTCCCAACTAATGAAAAACTGTTTTTT; J: TRBJ1-4; D: NA; size: few; V: TRBV9
CDR3: CAITAGAPHRGDTQYF; DNA: TGTGCCATCACGGCTGGAGCGCCCCACAGGGGAGATACGCAGTATTTT; J: TRBJ2-3; D: TRBD1; size: medium-sized; V: TRBV10-3
CDR3: CASRIRTTSTDTQYF; DNA: TGTGCCAGCAGAATCAGGACTACTAGCACAGATACGCAGTATTTT; J: TRBJ2-3; D: NA; size: many; V: TRBV27
CDR3: CASSLAKTSGSHIQYF; DNA: TGTGCCAGCAGCTTAGCTAAGACTAGCGGGAGCCACATTCAGTACTTC; J: TRBJ2-4; D: TRBD2; size: large; V: TRBV7-2
CDR3: CASNSEGGNQPQHF; DNA: TGTGCCAGCAATTCCGAGGGGGGGAATCAGCCCCAGCATTTT; J: TRBJ1-5; D: NA; size: few; V: TRBV12-3/TRBV12-4
CDR3: CASRQKGGTPKNEQFF; DNA: TGTGCCAGTAGACAGAAGGGAGGGACCCCTAAGAATGAGCAGTTCTTC; J: TRBJ2-1; D: TRBD2; size: NA; V: TRBV19
CDR3: CASSLGGIGGSPLHF; DNA: TGTGCCAGCAGCCTCGGAGGCATTGGTGGATCACCCCTCCACTTT; J: TRBJ1-6; D: NA; size: many; V: TRBV7-9
CDR3: CISVPESGTTDLTGSPLHF; DNA: NA; J: TRBJ1-6; D: NA; size: NA; V: TRBV7-5
CDR3: CSSSAYNEQFF; DNA: TGTTCGTCTAGCGCGTACAATGAGCAGTTCTTC; J: TRBJ2-1; D: NA; size: many; V: TRBV25-1
CDR3: CASNTGSTDTQYF; DNA: TGTGCCAGCAATACAGGGTCCACAGATACGCAGTATTTT; J: TRBJ2-3; D: NA; size: medium-sized; V: TRBV6-2/TRBV6-3
CDR3: CASTVDGGQPQHF; DNA: TGTGCCAGCACGGTAGATGGGGGTCAGCCCCAGCATTTT; J: TRBJ1-5; D: NA; size: few; V: TRBV28
CDR3: CASSLGPTDTQYF; DNA: TGTGCCAGCAGCTTGGGTCCGACGGATACGCAGTATTTT; J: TRBJ2-3; D: NA; size: many; V: TRBV11-2
CDR3: CASSLSRGAEGYTF; DNA: TGTGCCAGCAGCTTATCTCGGGGGGCTGAGGGCTACACCTTC; J: TRBJ1-2; D: NA; size: few; V: TRBV7-9
CDR3: CAISEQGPYEQYF; DNA: TGTGCCATCAGTGAGCAGGGCCCCTACGAGCAGTACTTC; J: TRBJ2-7; D: NA; size: many; V: TRBV10-3
CDR3: CASSFISRPSTDTQYF; DNA: TGTGCCAGCAGCTTTATCTCCCGCCCTAGCACAGATACGCAGTATTTT; J: TRBJ2-3; D: NA; size: NA; V: TRBV5-5
CDR3: CASSLALAGAGTDTQYF; DNA: TGTGCCAGCAGCTTAGCCTTAGCGGGAGCGGGCACAGATACGCAGTATTTT; J: TRBJ2-3; D: TRBD2; size: medium-sized; V: TRBV7-9
CDR3: CASSIFGGRGSGANVLTF; DNA: TGTGCCAGTAGTATATTTGGCGGGAGGGGTTCGGGGGCCAACGTCCTGACTTTC; J: TRBJ2-6; D: TRBD2; size: many; V: TRBV19
CDR3: CASRELTGIQPQHF; DNA: TGTGCCAGCAGAGAGCTTACAGGGATCCAGCCCCAGCATTTT; J: TRBJ1-5; D: NA; size: NA; V: TRBV6-2/TRBV6-3